The present TCR beta chain was sequenced within a study of tumor T cells in aggressive B-cell lymphoma. The method was immunoSEQ multiplex PCR; TCRdb's version includes in-frame clones alone and lacks a portion of them. The sample lists several thousand clones, about three quarters occurring once. V was clipped by 5 bases and J by 6 bases; unmatched bases: 13. The CDR3 runs 17 residues. Germline V lookup: CDR1 PRHDT, CDR2 FYEKMQ (reference sequence). This clone was found a few times. The sequence derives from an adult with diffuse large B cell lymphoma. The chain carries TRBV13 and TRBJ2-1, with TRBD2 matching over 10 bases. The material sequenced was tumor tissue. The CDR3 DNA reads TGTGCCAGCAGCCCCTTAAGGGCTAGCGGGAGCGGCAATGAGCAGTTCTTC. Its protein is CASSPLRASGSGNEQFF.